This is a list of T cell receptor beta chains from one sample in a study of blood T cell repertoires in COVID-19. Method: immunoSEQ multiplex PCR; TCRdb's copy keeps in-frame clones and lacks some. The table lists 300,000 to 350,000 clones, around 82% of them singletons. Source material: peripheral blood. All receptors derive from a man aged 25-40 years with active or convalescent COVID-19. CDR3s include the opening cysteine and the closing phenylalanine or tryptophan. D genes are given only for firm matches.

CDR3 protein	CDR3 DNA	J gene	D gene	CDR3 length	V gene
CASSEHRAAGYGYTF	TGTGCCAGCAGTGAACACAGGGCAGCGGGGTATGGCTACACCTTC	TRBJ1-2	-	15	TRBV25-1
CASSLVLGAIHEQYF	TGTGCCAGCAGCTTGGTTCTGGGGGCAATCCACGAGCAGTACTTC	TRBJ2-7	-	15	TRBV5-6
CASRFAGGENGYTF	TGTGCCAGCCGTTTTGCAGGGGGAGAAAATGGCTACACCTTC	TRBJ1-2	TRBD1	14	TRBV6-5
CAWRGGQVEEKLFF	TGTGCCTGGAGGGGGGGACAGGTGGAGGAAAAACTGTTTTTT	TRBJ1-4	TRBD1	14	TRBV30
CASSQGGRLGWPQHF	TGCGCCAGCAGCCAAGGTGGCAGGCTTGGTTGGCCCCAGCATTTT	TRBJ1-5	-	15	TRBV4-1
CASSFGGSRVEKLFF	TGTGCCAGCAGCTTCGGTGGGTCCAGGGTCGAAAAACTGTTTTTT	TRBJ1-4	-	15	TRBV5-8
CASSLRTDNNSPLHF	TGTGCCAGCTCGCTTAGGACAGACAATAATTCACCCCTCCACTTT	TRBJ1-6	-	15	TRBV18
CASSLRQAVGGYTF	TGTGCCAGCAGCTTGAGACAGGCGGTTGGAGGCTACACCTTC	TRBJ1-2	-	14	TRBV5-6
CASSLLGFQETQYF	TGCGCCAGCAGCTTGCTAGGTTTTCAAGAGACCCAGTACTTC	TRBJ2-5	-	14	TRBV5-1
CASNRGTNTGELFF	TGTGCCAGCAACAGGGGCACCAACACCGGGGAGCTGTTTTTT	TRBJ2-2	TRBD1	14	TRBV3-1/TRBV3-2
CASSFTSGGRSPLHF	TGTGCCAGCAGTTTCACTTCAGGGGGCCGGTCACCCCTCCACTTT	TRBJ1-6	TRBD1	15	TRBV27
CASTDRGNQPQHF	TGTGCCAGCACCGACAGGGGCAATCAGCCCCAGCATTTT	TRBJ1-5	TRBD1	13	TRBV6-6
CASSRGGTDTQYF	TGCGCCAGCAGCCGGGGGGGCACAGATACGCAGTATTTT	TRBJ2-3	TRBD2	13	TRBV5-1
CASSQEGLGGQPQHF	TGCGCCAGCAGCCAAGAGGGGCTGGGGGGTCAGCCCCAGCATTTT	TRBJ1-5	-	15	TRBV4-1
CASSTRTSGGGEQYF	TGTGCCAGCAGCACCCGGACTAGCGGGGGGGGCGAGCAGTACTTC	TRBJ2-7	TRBD2	15	TRBV11-2
CASLSEGGTFF	TGTGCCAGCCTTTCTGAAGGGGGAACTTTCTTT	TRBJ1-1	-	11	TRBV6-5
CAWSVLGETEAFF	TGTGCCTGGAGTGTACTCGGGGAGACTGAAGCTTTCTTT	TRBJ1-1	-	13	TRBV30